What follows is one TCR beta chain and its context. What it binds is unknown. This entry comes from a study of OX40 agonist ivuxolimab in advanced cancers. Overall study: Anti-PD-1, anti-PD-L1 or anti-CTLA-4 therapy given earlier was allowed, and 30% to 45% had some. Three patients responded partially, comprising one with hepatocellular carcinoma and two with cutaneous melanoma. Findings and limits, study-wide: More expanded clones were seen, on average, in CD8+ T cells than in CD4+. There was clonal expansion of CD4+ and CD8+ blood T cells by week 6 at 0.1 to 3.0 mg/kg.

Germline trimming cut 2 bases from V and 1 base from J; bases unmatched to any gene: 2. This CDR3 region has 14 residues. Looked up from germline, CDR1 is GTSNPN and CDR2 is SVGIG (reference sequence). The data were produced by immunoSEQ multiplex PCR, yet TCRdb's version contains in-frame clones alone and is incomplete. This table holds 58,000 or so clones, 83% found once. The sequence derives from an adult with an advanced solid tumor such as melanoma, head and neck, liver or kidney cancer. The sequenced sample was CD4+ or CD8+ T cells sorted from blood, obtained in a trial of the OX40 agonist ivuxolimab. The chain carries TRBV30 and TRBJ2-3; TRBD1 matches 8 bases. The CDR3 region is CAWSSQGGTDTQYF. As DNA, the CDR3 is TGTGCCTGGAGTTCACAGGGGGGCACAGATACGCAGTATTTT.